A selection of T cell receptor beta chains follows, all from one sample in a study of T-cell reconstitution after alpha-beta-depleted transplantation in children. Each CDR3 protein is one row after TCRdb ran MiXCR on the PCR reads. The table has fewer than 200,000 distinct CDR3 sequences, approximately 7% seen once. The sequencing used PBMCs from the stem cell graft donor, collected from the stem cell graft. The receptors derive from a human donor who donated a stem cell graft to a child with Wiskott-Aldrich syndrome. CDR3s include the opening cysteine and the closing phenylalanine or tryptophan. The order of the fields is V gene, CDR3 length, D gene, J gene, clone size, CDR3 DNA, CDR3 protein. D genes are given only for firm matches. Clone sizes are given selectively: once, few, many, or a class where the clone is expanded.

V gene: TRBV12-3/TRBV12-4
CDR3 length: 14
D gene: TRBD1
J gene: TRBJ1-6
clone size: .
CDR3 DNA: TGTGCCAGCAGCGTGACAGGGGACAATTCACCCCTCCACTTT
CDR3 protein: CASSVTGDNSPLHF

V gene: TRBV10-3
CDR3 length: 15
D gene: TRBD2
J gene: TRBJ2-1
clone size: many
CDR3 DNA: TGTGCCATCAGCCAGGGACTAGCGGTCTACAATGAGCAGTTCTTC
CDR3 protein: CAISQGLAVYNEQFF

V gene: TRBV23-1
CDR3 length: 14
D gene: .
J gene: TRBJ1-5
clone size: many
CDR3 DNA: TGCGCCAGCAGTCCAACAGGGAGGGATCAGCCCCAGCATTTT
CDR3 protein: CASSPTGRDQPQHF

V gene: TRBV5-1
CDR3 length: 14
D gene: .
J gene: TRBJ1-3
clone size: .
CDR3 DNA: TGCGCCAGCAGCTCGGACGGAGGTGGAAACACCATATATTTT
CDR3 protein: CASSSDGGGNTIYF

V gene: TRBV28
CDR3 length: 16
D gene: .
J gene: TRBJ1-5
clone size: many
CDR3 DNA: TGTGCCAGCACAAAACGGGGCACCCCGGCGGGACAGCCCCAGCATTTT
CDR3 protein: CASTKRGTPAGQPQHF

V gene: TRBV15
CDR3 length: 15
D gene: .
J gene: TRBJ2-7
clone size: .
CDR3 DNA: TGTGCCACCAGCAGAGGATTCGCACCCTCCTACGAGCAGTACTTC
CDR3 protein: CATSRGFAPSYEQYF

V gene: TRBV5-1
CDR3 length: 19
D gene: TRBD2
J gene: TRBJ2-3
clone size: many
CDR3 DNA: TGCGCCAGCAGCTTGGCCTCTACTGGCGGGAGCACTAGCACAGATACGCAGTATTTT
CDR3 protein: CASSLASTGGSTSTDTQYF

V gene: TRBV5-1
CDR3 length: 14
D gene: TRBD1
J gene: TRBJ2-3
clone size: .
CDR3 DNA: TGCGCCAGCAGGACCCGGACAGGGGCAGATACGCAGTATTTT
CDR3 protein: CASRTRTGADTQYF

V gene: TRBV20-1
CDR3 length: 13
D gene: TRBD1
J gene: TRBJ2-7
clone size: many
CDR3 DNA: TGCAGTGCCGCGACAGGGTTGACCTACGAGCAGTACTTC
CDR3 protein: CSAATGLTYEQYF

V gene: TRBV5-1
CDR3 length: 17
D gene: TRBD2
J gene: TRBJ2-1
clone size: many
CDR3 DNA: TGCGCCAGCAGCAAACTCGCAGGGACTAGCGGGGTATATGAGCAGTTCTTC
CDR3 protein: CASSKLAGTSGVYEQFF

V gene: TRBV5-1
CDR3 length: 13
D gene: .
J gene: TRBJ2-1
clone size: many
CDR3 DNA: TGCGCCAGCAGCTTTGGACAGACCAATGAGCAGTTCTTC
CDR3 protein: CASSFGQTNEQFF

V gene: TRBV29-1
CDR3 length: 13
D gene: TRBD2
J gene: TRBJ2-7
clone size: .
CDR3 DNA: TGCAGCGTTGGCCGGGGGGGCCCCTACGAGCAGTACTTC
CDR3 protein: CSVGRGGPYEQYF

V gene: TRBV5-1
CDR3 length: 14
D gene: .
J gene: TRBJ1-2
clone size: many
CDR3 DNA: TGCGCCAGCAGCGCGGCCGGACCCTCTGGGGGCTACACCTTC
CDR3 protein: CASSAAGPSGGYTF

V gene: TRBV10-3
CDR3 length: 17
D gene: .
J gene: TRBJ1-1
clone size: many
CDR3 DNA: TGTGCCATCAGTCCTCCGGAGGCCATTGGGGGAAACACTGAAGCTTTCTTT
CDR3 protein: CAISPPEAIGGNTEAFF

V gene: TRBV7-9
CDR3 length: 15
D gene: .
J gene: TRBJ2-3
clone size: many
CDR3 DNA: TGTGCCAGCAGCTTAGCAAGGCAGGGAACAGATACGCAGTATTTT
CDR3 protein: CASSLARQGTDTQYF

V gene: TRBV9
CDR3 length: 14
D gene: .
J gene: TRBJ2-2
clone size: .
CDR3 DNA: TGTGCCAGCAGCTCCAACGATATCACCGGGGAGCTGTTTTTT
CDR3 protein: CASSSNDITGELFF

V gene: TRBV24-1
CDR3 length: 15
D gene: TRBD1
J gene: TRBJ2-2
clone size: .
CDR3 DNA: TGTGCCACCAGTGGCGACAGGGCGAACACCGGGGAGCTGTTTTTT
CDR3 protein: CATSGDRANTGELFF

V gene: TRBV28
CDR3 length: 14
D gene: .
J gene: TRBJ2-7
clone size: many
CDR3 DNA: TGTGCCAGCAGTCCGCCGGGGAGGTCCTACGAGCAGTACTTC
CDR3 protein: CASSPPGRSYEQYF

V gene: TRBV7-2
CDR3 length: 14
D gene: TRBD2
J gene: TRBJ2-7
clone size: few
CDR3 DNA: TGTGCCAGCAGCTTGGGACTAGTAACCTACGAGCAGTACTTC
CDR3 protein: CASSLGLVTYEQYF

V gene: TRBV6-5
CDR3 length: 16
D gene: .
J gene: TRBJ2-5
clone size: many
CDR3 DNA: TGTGCCAGCAGTTACTCGAGGGCGGGCCCTGCGGAGACCCAGTACTTC
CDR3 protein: CASSYSRAGPAETQYF

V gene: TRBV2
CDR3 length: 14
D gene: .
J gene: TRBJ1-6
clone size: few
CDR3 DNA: TGTGCCAGCAGTGGGACAGCTCGTAATTCACCCCTCCACTTT
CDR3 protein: CASSGTARNSPLHF

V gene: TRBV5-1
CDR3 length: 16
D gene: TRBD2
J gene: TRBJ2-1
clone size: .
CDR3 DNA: TGCGCCAGCAGCTTGTATCCGGGAGCGGGGAGCAATGAGCAGTTCTTC
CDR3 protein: CASSLYPGAGSNEQFF

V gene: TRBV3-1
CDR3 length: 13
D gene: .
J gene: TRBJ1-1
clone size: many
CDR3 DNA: TGTGCCAGCAGCCAAGTTTCTGACACTGAAGCTTTCTTT
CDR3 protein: CASSQVSDTEAFF

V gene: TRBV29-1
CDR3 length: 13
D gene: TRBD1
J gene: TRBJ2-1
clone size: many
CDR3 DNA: TGCAGCGCTCGGGACAGGGCTTACAATGAGCAGTTCTTC
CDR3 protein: CSARDRAYNEQFF

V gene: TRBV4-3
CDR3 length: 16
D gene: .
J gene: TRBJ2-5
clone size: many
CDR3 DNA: TGCGCCAGCAGCCAAGAATTTGGGTCAGGGCGGGAGACCCAGTACTTC
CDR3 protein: CASSQEFGSGRETQYF

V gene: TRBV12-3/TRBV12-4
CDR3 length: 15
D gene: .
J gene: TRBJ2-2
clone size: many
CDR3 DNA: TGTGCCAGCAGTTTTTTACAGGGCGATACCGGGGAGCTGTTTTTT
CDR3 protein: CASSFLQGDTGELFF

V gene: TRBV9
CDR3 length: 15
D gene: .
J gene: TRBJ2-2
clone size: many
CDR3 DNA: TGTGCCAGCAGCGTAGCGGGCGGAAACACCGGGGAGCTGTTTTTT
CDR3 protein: CASSVAGGNTGELFF

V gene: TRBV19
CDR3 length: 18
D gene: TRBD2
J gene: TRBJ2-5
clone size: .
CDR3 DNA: TGTGCCAGTAGTCTAGTGGCGAGACTAGCGGGAGTATCCGAGACCCAGTACTTC
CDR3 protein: CASSLVARLAGVSETQYF

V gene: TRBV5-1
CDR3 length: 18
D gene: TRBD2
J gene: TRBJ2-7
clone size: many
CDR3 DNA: TGCGCCAGCAGCTGGAGTCCCGGGACTAGCGGGGCCCACTACGAGCAGTACTTC
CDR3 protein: CASSWSPGTSGAHYEQYF

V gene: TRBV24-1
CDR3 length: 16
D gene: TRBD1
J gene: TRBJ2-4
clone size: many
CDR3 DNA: TGTGCCACCAGTGAAGATGGACAGGGGATGGGAAACATTCAGTACTTC
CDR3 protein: CATSEDGQGMGNIQYF

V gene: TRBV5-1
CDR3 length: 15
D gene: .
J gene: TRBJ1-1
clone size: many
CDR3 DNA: TGCGCCAGCAGTGCAGGCAGGGTAGTTGTGGCTGAAGCTTTCTTT
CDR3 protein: CASSAGRVVVAEAFF

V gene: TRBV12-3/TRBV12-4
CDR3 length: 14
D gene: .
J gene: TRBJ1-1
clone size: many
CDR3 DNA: TGTGCCAGCATCCGGGGGGCGGGGGACACTGAAGCTTTCTTT
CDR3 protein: CASIRGAGDTEAFF

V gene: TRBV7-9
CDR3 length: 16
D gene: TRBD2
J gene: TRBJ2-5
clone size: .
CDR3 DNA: TGTGCCAGCAGCTTAGTAGCGGGGAGCCGCCAAGAGACCCAGTACTTC
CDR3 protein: CASSLVAGSRQETQYF

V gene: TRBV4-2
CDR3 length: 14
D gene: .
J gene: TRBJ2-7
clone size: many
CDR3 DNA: TGTGCCAGCAGCCAGGGGCGGAGCAGGGGCGAGCAGTACTTC
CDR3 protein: CASSQGRSRGEQYF

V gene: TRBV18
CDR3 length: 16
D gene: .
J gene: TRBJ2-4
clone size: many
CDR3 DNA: TGTGCCAGCTCACCACTGCGACCGGGGGCCAAAAACATTCAGTACTTC
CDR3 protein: CASSPLRPGAKNIQYF

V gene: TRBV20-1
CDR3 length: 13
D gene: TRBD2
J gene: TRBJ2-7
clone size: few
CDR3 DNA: TGCAGTGCTAGAGGACTAGCGGGAGACGAGCAGTACTTC
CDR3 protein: CSARGLAGDEQYF

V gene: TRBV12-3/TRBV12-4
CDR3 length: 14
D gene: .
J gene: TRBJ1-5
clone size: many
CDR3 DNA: TGTGCCAGCAGTCATAACACAGGACGGGAGCCCCAGCATTTT
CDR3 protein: CASSHNTGREPQHF

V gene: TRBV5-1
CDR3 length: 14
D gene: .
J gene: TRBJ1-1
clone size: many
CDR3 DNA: TGCGCCAGCAGCTTGGCCAGGGGTAGGACTGAAGCTTTCTTT
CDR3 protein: CASSLARGRTEAFF

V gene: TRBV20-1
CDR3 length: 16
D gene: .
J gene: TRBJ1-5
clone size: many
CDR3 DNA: TGCAGTGCTAGGGGAATAGGGGGAATTAGCAATCAGCCCCAGCATTTT
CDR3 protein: CSARGIGGISNQPQHF

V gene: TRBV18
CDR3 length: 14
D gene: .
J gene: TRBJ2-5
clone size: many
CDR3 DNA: TGTGCCAGCTCACCACCTGACGGTCAAGAGACCCAGTACTTC
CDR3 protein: CASSPPDGQETQYF

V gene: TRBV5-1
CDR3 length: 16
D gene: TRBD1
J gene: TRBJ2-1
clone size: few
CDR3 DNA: TGCGCCAGCAGCTTGGGGGGGACAGGATCGCAAAATGAGCAGTTCTTC
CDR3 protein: CASSLGGTGSQNEQFF

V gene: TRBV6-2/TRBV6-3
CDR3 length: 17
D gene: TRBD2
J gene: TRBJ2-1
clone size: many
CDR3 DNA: TGTGCCAGCAGTTACGGGACTAGCGGGATTTCCTACAATGAGCAGTTCTTC
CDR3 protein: CASSYGTSGISYNEQFF

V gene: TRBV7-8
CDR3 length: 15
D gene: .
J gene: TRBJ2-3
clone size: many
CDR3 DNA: TGTGCCAGCAGCGTGAAGGACTCCCACACAGATACGCAGTATTTT
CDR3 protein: CASSVKDSHTDTQYF

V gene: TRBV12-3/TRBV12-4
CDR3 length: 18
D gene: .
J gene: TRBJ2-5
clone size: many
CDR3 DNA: TGTGCCAGCAGTTTAAAGAGGGGGACGGGGGTAGAACAAGAGACCCAGTACTTC
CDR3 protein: CASSLKRGTGVEQETQYF

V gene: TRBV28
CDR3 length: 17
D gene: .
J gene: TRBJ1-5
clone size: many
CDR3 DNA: TGTGCCAGCAGTTTAGTAAGGGCAGGGGCCAGCAATCAGCCCCAGCATTTT
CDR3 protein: CASSLVRAGASNQPQHF